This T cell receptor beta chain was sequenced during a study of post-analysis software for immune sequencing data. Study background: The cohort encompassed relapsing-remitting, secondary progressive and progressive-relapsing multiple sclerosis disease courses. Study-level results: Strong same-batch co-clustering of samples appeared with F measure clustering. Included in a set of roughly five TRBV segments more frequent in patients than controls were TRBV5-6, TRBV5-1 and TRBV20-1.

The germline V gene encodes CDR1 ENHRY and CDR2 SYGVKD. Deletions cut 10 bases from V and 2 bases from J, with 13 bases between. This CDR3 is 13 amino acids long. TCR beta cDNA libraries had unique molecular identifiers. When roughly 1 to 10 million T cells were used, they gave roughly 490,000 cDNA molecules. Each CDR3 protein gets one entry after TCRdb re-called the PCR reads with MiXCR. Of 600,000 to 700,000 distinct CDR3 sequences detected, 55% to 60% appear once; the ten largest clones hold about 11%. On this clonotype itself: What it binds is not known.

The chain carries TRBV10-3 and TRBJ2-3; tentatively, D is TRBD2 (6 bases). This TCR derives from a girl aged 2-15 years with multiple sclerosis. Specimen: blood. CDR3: CATSGLYTDTQYF. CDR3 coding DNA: TGTGCCACATCGGGACTTTACACAGATACGCAGTATTTT.